This T cell receptor (beta chain) was profiled in a study of blood T cell repertoires in COVID-19. Study in general: The samples span acute and convalescent COVID-19 from the United States, Italy and Spain. PBMCs, B-cell-depleted T cells, or T cells provided the cDNA or gDNA that made up the material.

CDR1 SNHLY and CDR2 FYNNEI come from the germline V gene. The J segment lost 5 bases and the V segment lost 3 bases, leaving 3 bases of the junction unmatched. CDR3 length equals 14 residues. Original analysis: Estimates of nucleated cell counts were drawn from the amplification of reference gene primers. TCRdb's table, derived via immunoSEQ multiplex PCR, lists solely in-frame clones and lacks some. V, J and clone size are those of that table, while D and trimming were read from the DNA. Of about 240,000 clones in the sample, about 83% were seen once. J is TRBJ2-3 and V is TRBV2, with 9 bases that match TRBD2. Sequencing was carried out using peripheral blood. This receptor was taken from a human donor in a cohort sampled during active COVID-19. The CDR3 is CASSDGGGGDTQYF. The DNA of the CDR3 is TGTGCCAGCAGTGACGGCGGGGGGGGAGATACGCAGTATTTT. Full variable domain (missing parts from reference TRBV2 and TRBJ2-3): EPEVTQTPSHQVTQMGQEVILRCVPISNHLYFYWYRQILGQKVEFLVSFYNNEISEKSEIFDDQFSVERPDGSNFTLKIRSTKLEDSAMYFCASSDGGGGDTQYFGPGTRLTVL.